Below are 8 T cell receptor beta chains sequenced from a single sample in a study of blood T cell repertoires in COVID-19. Profiled with immunoSEQ multiplex PCR; TCRdb holds only in-frame clones, not every one. This table holds about 69,000 clones, about 85% found once. The sequencing sample was made of peripheral blood. These receptors originate from a man aged 80 or over with acute or convalescent COVID-19.

This chain links TRBV3-1 (or the pseudogene TRBV3-2) with TRBJ2-1; the match to TRBD1 covers 10 bases. This CDR3 has 15 amino acids. Trimming at V came to 3 bases and at J to 9 bases, leaving 8 bases not matched to a gene. Per the germline V gene, CDR1 is LGHDT and CDR2 is YNNKEL (reference sequence). CDR3 bases: TGTGCCAGCAGCCAGTGGGGGGACAGGGGTACTGAGCAGTTCTTC. This sequence encodes CASSQWGDRGTEQFF.

This clone was recorded a few times. The chain employs TRBV7-9 and TRBJ1-1, with 7 bases identical to TRBD1. Germline V CDR1 and CDR2: SEHNR, FQNEAQ (reference sequence). The CDR3 totals 15 residues. V shed 5 bases and J 1 base; nucleotides not matched to a gene: 7. The CDR3 sequence is CASSITGAKNTEAFF. CDR3 DNA: TGTGCCAGCAGCATCACAGGGGCGAAGAACACTGAAGCTTTCTTT.

The chain carries TRBV19 and TRBJ2-5; 10 bases are a match to TRBD2. This CDR3 is built from 16 residues. Germline V CDR1 and CDR2: LNHDA, SQIVND (reference sequence). Losses at the gene ends were 7 bases for V and 5 bases for J; bases not matched to a gene: 13. The CDR3 DNA follows: TGTGCCAGTAAAATAAGTGCCTCAGCGGGAGGGGAGACCCAGTACTTC. Its protein is CASKISASAGGETQYF.

This clone is a singleton in its sample. The J gene is TRBJ2-1, the V gene TRBV6-1, with 9 bases identical to TRBD2. J gave up 9 bases and V 0 bases, and 9 bases lay outside the gene matches. Germline CDR1 MNHNS, CDR2 SASEGT. The CDR3 contains 16 residues. As DNA, the CDR3 is TGTGCCAGCAGTGAAGCTTCGACTAGCGGCTCGGGTGAGCAGTTCTTC. Residues: CASSEASTSGSGEQFF.

The chain couples TRBV5-6 to TRBJ1-1; D is unclear. The V end was cut by 0 bases, the J end by 5 bases, with 17 bases between. The CDR3 covers 16 residues. From germline, CDR1 is SGHDT and CDR2 YYEEEE. The DNA of the CDR3 is TGTGCCAGCAGCTTGGGTTGGGATCGGGAAGGTACTGAAGCTTTCTTT. It is translated as CASSLGWDREGTEAFF.

This chain joins TRBV10-2 and TRBJ2-5; TRBD1 might be the D (5 bases). With 6 bases removed from V and 4 bases from J, the gap between germline ends came to 15 bases. CDR3 length: 14 residues. Germline CDR1 and CDR2: WSHSY and SAAADI. The CDR3 is CASSFTTGGETQYF. The CDR3, as DNA: TGCGCCAGCAGCTTTACTACAGGTGGAGAGACCCAGTACTTC.

The J gene is TRBJ2-7, the V gene TRBV11-3, with D tentatively TRBD1 (5 bases). CDR3 length: 14 residues. Germline-derived CDR1 and CDR2 are SGHNT and YENEEA. V lost 3 bases and J 0 bases, leaving 9 bases between the germline ends. The CDR3 coding sequence is TGTGCCAGCAGCTTTTTTGACAGCTCCTACGAGCAGTACTTC. Residues: CASSFFDSSYEQYF.

The V and J genes are TRBV3-1 (or the pseudogene TRBV3-2) and TRBJ2-1, with 14 bases identical to TRBD2. V was pared by 2 bases and J by 9 bases, with 6 bases of the junction left unmatched. The V gene's germline CDR1 is LGHDT and CDR2 YNNKEL (reference sequence). The CDR3 is 16 amino acids. CDR3: CASSQPRTSGRSEQFF. CDR3 bases: TGTGCCAGCAGCCAACCTAGGACTAGCGGGAGGAGTGAGCAGTTCTTC.